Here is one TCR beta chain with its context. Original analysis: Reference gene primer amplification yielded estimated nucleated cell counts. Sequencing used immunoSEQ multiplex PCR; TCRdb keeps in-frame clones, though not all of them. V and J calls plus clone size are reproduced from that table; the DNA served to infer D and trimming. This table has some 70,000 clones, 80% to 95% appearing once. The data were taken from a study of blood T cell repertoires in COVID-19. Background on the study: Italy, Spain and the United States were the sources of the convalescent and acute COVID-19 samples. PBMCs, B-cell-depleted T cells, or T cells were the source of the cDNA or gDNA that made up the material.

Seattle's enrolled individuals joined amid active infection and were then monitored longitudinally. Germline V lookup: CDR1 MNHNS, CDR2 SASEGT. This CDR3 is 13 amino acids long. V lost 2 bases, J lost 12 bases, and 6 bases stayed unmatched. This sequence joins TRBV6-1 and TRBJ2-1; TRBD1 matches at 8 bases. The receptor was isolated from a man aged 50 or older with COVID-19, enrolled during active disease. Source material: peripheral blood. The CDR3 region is CASSEQGAVRQFF. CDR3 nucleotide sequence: TGTGCCAGCAGTGAACAGGGGGCAGTACGGCAGTTCTTC.